This T cell receptor (beta chain) came from a study of regulatory T cells in long-lasting Graves disease. Assembly of TCR beta libraries relied on iRepertoire HTBI primers together with Arm-PCR of CDR3 regions. The authors' processing: Sequenced samples collectively carried around 60 TRBV and 11 to 15 TRBJ segments. MiXCR, run by TCRdb on the multiplex PCR reads, gives a single entry per CDR3 protein. The V and J calls here are based on TCRdb, not the publication. The data hold 450,000 to 600,000 distinct CDR3 sequences, with roughly 13% observed a single time. The time point: newly diagnosed GD, antithyroid drugs for less than 3 months. From PBMCs, RNA was extracted and then used to make the TCR library. Trimming cost V 2 bases and J 5 bases; bases outside gene matches: 4. The CDR3 spans 15 residues. Looked up from germline, CDR1 is SEHNR and CDR2 is FQNEAQ (reference sequence). This sample also appeared in a second study, on T cells in Graves' hyperthyroidism and ophthalmopathy.

The genes are TRBV7-9 and TRBJ2-1; TRBD2 matches 9 bases. Sequenced material: peripheral blood mononuclear cells (PBMCs), taken at new diagnosis, from a patient treated with antithyroid drugs. The clonotype originates from a man between 25 and 39 years old with Graves disease. The CDR3 DNA follows: TGTGCCAGCAGCTTAATTTCTAGCGGGAACAATGAGCAGTTCTTC. It specifies CASSLISSGNNEQFF.